Presented here are 26 T cell receptor beta chains from one specimen sequenced in a study of identical twins. TCRdb recomputed calls from the 5' RACE reads with MiXCR, one row per CDR3 protein. The sample has 200,000 to 300,000 distinct CDR3 sequences, roughly 7% seen once. Separately, the same data were catalogued under a study of yellow fever vaccine responses in identical twins.

The sample consisted of memory (CD45RO+) T cells sorted from blood. These receptors were collected from a woman aged 18-29 years in good health.

This clonotype was picked up a small number of times. V and J are TRBV24-1 and TRBJ2-3; D unclear. The CDR3 consists of 16 residues. V was pared by 0 bases and J by 0 bases, with 9 bases between. In germline, CDR1 is KGHDR, CDR2 SFDVKD. This CDR3 reads CATSDLRFGSTDTQYF. DNA for the CDR3: TGTGCCACCAGTGATTTGCGATTCGGAAGCACAGATACGCAGTATTTT.

This clonotype was picked up many times. This chain joins TRBV20-1 and TRBJ2-2; D ambiguous. Germline V gene sequence: CDR1 DFQATT, CDR2 SNEGSKA (reference sequence). V was shortened by 0 bases and J by 2 bases, with 16 bases between the two germline ends. CDR3 length equals 17 residues. This CDR3 is CSARELKLSLNTGELFF. The CDR3 region has the DNA TGCAGTGCTAGAGAATTGAAACTTTCCCTCAACACCGGGGAGCTGTTTTTT.

The rearrangement uses TRBV28 and TRBJ2-4; possibly TRBD2 for D (6 bases). The germline gives CDR1 MDHEN, CDR2 SYDVKM. Trimming removed 2 bases from V and 0 bases from J, with 14 bases in between. The CDR3 totals 17 residues. CDR3 bases: TGTGCCAGCAGTTTAGGTGGCGGGGCCTTAGCCAAAAACATTCAGTACTTC. The encoded protein is CASSLGGGALAKNIQYF.

This clonotype was picked up many times. As DNA, the CDR3 is TGCAGTGTTCGACAGGACTACGAGCAGTACGTC. Translating it yields CSVRQDYEQYV. This chain uses TRBV20-1 with TRBJ2-7, with D possibly TRBD1 on 6 matching bases. Germline CDR1 DFQATT, CDR2 SNEGSKA (reference sequence). CDR3 size: 11 residues. V was trimmed by 7 bases and J by 3 bases, leaving 10 bases between them.

This clonotype occurred many times. The rearrangement joins TRBV12-3 or TRBV12-4 to TRBJ2-3, with a possible D match to TRBD1 (5 bases). The CDR3 has 16 residues. Trimming stripped 4 bases from V and 4 bases from J, with 18 bases between. The CDR3 nucleotides are TGTGCCAGCAGTTCCCCATACAGGTCGCGTCCAGATACGCAGTATTTT. Translated: CASSSPYRSRPDTQYF.

This clonotype occurred many times. The J gene is TRBJ2-7, the V gene TRBV20-1, with D uncertain. This CDR3 has 13 residues. The V gene lost 0 bases and the J gene lost 6 bases, with 12 bases spanning the gap. The germline CDR1 and CDR2 sequences are DFQATT and SNEGSKA (reference sequence). CDR3 sequence (DNA): TGCAGTGCTAGAGATCTCGTTTTGGGCGAGCAGTACGTC. This encodes CSARDLVLGEQYV.

The V call is TRBV24-1, the J call TRBJ2-5; D uncertain. Germline V CDR1 and CDR2: KGHDR, SFDVKD. Trimming pared 5 bases from V and 10 bases from J, leaving 16 bases between. There are 13 residues in the CDR3. In DNA form, the CDR3 reads TGTGCCACCAGTGGCTTTGGATCAAGGGACCAGTACTTC. This codes for CATSGFGSRDQYF.

The V gene is TRBV7-9, the J gene TRBJ2-1; possibly TRBD1 for D (6 bases). V dropped 5 bases and J dropped 0 bases, with 14 bases sitting between them. CDR3 length: 16 amino acids. The germline V gene has CDR1 SEHNR and CDR2 FQNEAQ (reference sequence). The CDR3: CASSTRDTNSYNEQFF. In nucleotides, the CDR3 is TGTGCCAGCAGCACCCGGGACACCAACTCCTACAATGAGCAGTTCTTC.

In this sample, this clonotype turned up a few times. The chain joins TRBV7-9 to TRBJ1-4; 7 bases are a match to TRBD1. The germline CDR1 and CDR2 sequences are SEHNR and FQNEAQ (reference sequence). This CDR3 comprises 14 residues. V shed 5 bases, J shed 8 bases, and the junction held 8 bases outside the gene matches. CDR3: CASSVDRATEKLFF. In DNA form, the CDR3 reads TGTGCCAGCAGCGTCGACAGGGCCACCGAAAAACTGTTTTTT.

This clonotype was counted ten times or more. V and J are TRBV15 and TRBJ2-1, with TRBD2 as a possible D gene (6 bases). The CDR3 has 15 residues. V was pared by 3 bases and J by 6 bases, with 15 bases between. Looked up from germline, CDR1 is LNHNV and CDR2 is YYDKDF (reference sequence). The CDR3: CATSRARDLGNEQFF. The CDR3 nucleotides read TGTGCCACCAGCAGGGCTCGGGACTTGGGCAATGAGCAGTTCTTC.

This clonotype came up many times. The CDR3 is CASIRGGSYNEQFF. The CDR3 bases are TGTGCCAGCATACGGGGAGGCTCCTACAATGAGCAGTTCTTC. The V gene is TRBV28, the J gene TRBJ2-1; a possible D gene is TRBD2 (6 bases). The CDR3 has 14 residues. The germline V and J ends were trimmed by 7 bases and 0 bases, with 10 bases remaining between them. The germline CDR1 and CDR2 sequences are MDHEN and SYDVKM.

This clonotype was observed many times. This chain joins TRBV20-1 and TRBJ1-4, with 8 bases lining up with TRBD1. Trimming removed 0 bases from V and 7 bases from J; junction bases left unmatched: 10. This CDR3 region has 16 residues. Per germline, CDR1 DFQATT and CDR2 SNEGSKA (reference sequence). In DNA form, the CDR3 reads TGCAGTGCTAGAGATCTAACGACAGGGGATTTTGAAAAACTGTTTTTT. Its protein is CSARDLTTGDFEKLFF.

This clonotype has only a few counts. The V gene is TRBV6-1, the J gene TRBJ2-1; 9 bases agree with TRBD2. The CDR3 is 16 amino acids. The V segment lost 5 bases and the J segment 4 bases; nucleotides outside the gene matches: 9. The germline gives CDR1 MNHNS, CDR2 SASEGT. Written as DNA, the CDR3 is TGTGCCAGCAGTCTCCAGCGGGAGGTCGGTTACAATGAGCAGTTCTTC. The encoded protein is CASSLQREVGYNEQFF.

At least ten counts were recorded for this clonotype. The gene calls are TRBV20-1 and TRBJ1-4; a possible D gene is TRBD1 (6 bases). CDR3 length: 14 residues. The ends were cut back, 3 bases at V and 5 bases at J, with 13 bases in the middle. Germline V gene lookup returns CDR1 DFQATT and CDR2 SNEGSKA (reference sequence). The CDR3 loop is CSARTGRENEKLFF. In DNA form, the CDR3 reads TGCAGTGCTAGGACAGGCCGAGAGAATGAAAAACTGTTTTTT.

The gene calls are TRBV7-8 and TRBJ2-7, with a possible D match to TRBD2 (6 bases). The CDR3 has 14 residues. The germline V gene encodes CDR1 SGHVS and CDR2 FQNEAQ. The V end was cut by 4 bases, the J end by 7 bases, with 17 bases between. The CDR3 DNA is TGTGCCAGCAGCTCCGGGACTGGTTCTGGTGAGCAGTACTTC. This sequence encodes CASSSGTGSGEQYF.

CDR3 nucleotide sequence: TGTGCCAGCAGCCAAGTAGTGGACAGGGGGCAGGAAAAACTGTTTTTT. It yields the protein CASSQVVDRGQEKLFF. This rearrangement joins TRBV3-1 to TRBJ1-4, with TRBD1 identical over 11 bases. J was trimmed by 8 bases and V by 1 base; bases with no gene match: 6. The CDR3 consists of 16 residues. Germline CDR1 reads LGHDT; CDR2 reads YNNKEL (reference sequence).

This clonotype was observed many times. This rearrangement joins TRBV20-1 to TRBJ2-5; no reliable D call. The CDR3 consists of 14 residues. Trimming left V 1 base short and J 5 bases short, with 14 bases between. Germline values: CDR1 DFQATT, CDR2 SNEGSKA (reference sequence). The CDR3 sequence: CSARVGPVKETQYF. The CDR3 DNA reads as TGCAGTGCTAGAGTAGGACCCGTTAAGGAGACCCAGTACTTC.

There are a few counts of this clonotype. The chain recombines TRBV12-5 with TRBJ2-5, with D perhaps being TRBD1 or TRBD2 (5 bases each). The CDR3 is 17 amino acids. Trimming cost V 4 bases and J 0 bases, with 18 bases left between them. CDR1 and CDR2 from the germline V gene are LGHNT and FRNRAP. CDR3 in DNA: TGTGCTAGTGGTTCCGGGACGGGCGGGCCGTACCAAGAGACCCAGTACTTC. Encoded protein: CASGSGTGGPYQETQYF.

This chain uses TRBV3-1 with TRBJ2-3; possibly TRBD2 for D (5 bases). Between the trimmed V and J ends, which lost 0 bases and 8 bases, there was a span of 9 bases. From germline, CDR1 is LGHDT and CDR2 YNNKEL (reference sequence). This CDR3 has 13 residues. The DNA of the CDR3 is TGTGCCAGCAGCCAAGATGTAGGAGGTACGCAGTATTTT. Its translation: CASSQDVGGTQYF.

The chain has TRBV20-1 and TRBJ2-3; 8 bases are a match to TRBD1. V dropped 5 bases and J dropped 0; count of bases not matched to a gene: 10. The CDR3 has 16 residues. Germline V gene sequence: CDR1 DFQATT, CDR2 SNEGSKA (reference sequence). The CDR3 region is CSAPRWDRSSTDTQYF. CDR3 in DNA: TGCAGTGCTCCCCGTTGGGACAGGAGTAGCACAGATACGCAGTATTTT.

This chain connects TRBV6-1 to TRBJ1-1, with TRBD1 as a possible D gene (5 bases). This CDR3 comprises 16 residues. V was cut by 7 bases and J by 1 base, with 19 bases left in between. From germline, CDR1 is MNHNS and CDR2 SASEGT. The CDR3 DNA sequence: TGTGCCAGCACCGACGCCGCCGGGACGGGGAACACTGAAGCTTTCTTT. Translation gives CASTDAAGTGNTEAFF.

This clonotype was counted many times. The chain uses TRBV20-1 and TRBJ1-5; unclear D gene. The germline V and J ends were trimmed by 3 bases and 6 bases, with 6 bases remaining between them. The CDR3 runs to 11 residues. Germline V lookup: CDR1 DFQATT, CDR2 SNEGSKA (reference sequence). CDR3 coding DNA: TGCAGTGCTAGCTCGGGTCAGCCCCAGCATTTT. Its protein is CSASSGQPQHF.

In its sample, this clonotype was seen many times. The chain employs TRBV4-2 and TRBJ1-5, with D possibly matching TRBD1 (5 bases). The V gene lost 0 bases and the J gene lost 6 bases, with 15 bases spanning the gap. CDR1 and CDR2 from the germline V gene are LGHNA and YNFKEQ. The CDR3 runs to 16 residues. CDR3 in DNA: TGTGCCAGCAGCCAAGAACTTGAGGCGGGGGGTCAGCCCCAGCATTTT. It yields the protein CASSQELEAGGQPQHF.

This clonotype was counted many times. The rearrangement joins TRBV5-5 to TRBJ1-5, with D possibly being TRBD1 (5 bases). The CDR3 covers 13 residues. Germline V CDR1 and CDR2: SGHKS, YYEKEE (reference sequence). V was cut by 4 bases and J by 10 bases, with 15 bases left in between. The CDR3 DNA reads as TGTGCCAGCAGCGTGGGGCCGCTGACACCCCAGCATTTT. This encodes CASSVGPLTPQHF.

At least ten counts were recorded for this clonotype. This chain connects TRBV5-1 to TRBJ2-3; 8 bases line up with TRBD2. CDR1 is SGHRS, CDR2 YFSETQ, per germline. This CDR3 region has 16 residues. V was pared by 0 bases and J by 2 bases, with 5 bases of the junction left unmatched. This CDR3 reads CASSLGSGASTDTQYF. The CDR3 DNA reads TGCGCCAGCAGCTTGGGTAGCGGGGCGTCCACAGATACGCAGTATTTT.

In its sample, this clonotype was seen many times. The chain joins TRBV15 to TRBJ2-2; D is perhaps TRBD2 (5 bases). V was clipped by 4 bases and J by 4 bases, with 10 bases between them. The CDR3 contains 14 residues. Germline assignment: CDR1 LNHNV and CDR2 YYDKDF (reference sequence). This CDR3 reads CATSTTGTTGELFF. The CDR3 DNA reads TGTGCCACCAGCACCACGGGAACCACCGGGGAGCTGTTTTTT.